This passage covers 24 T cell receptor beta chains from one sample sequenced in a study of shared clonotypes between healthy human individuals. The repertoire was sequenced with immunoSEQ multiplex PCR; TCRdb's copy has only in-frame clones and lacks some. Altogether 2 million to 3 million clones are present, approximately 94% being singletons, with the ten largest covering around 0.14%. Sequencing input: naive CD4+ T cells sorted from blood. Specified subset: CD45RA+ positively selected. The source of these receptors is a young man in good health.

In DNA, the CDR3 is TGCAGCGTCGGGCCCCACGGAGGGTACGAGCAGTACTTC. Amino acid sequence: CSVGPHGGYEQYF. The J gene is TRBJ2-7, the V gene TRBV29-1; D might be TRBD2 (6 bases). The CDR3 totals 13 residues. The V end lost 6 bases, the J end lost 4 bases, and 16 bases lay between the germline ends. Germline loops: CDR1 SQVTM, CDR2 ANQGSEA.

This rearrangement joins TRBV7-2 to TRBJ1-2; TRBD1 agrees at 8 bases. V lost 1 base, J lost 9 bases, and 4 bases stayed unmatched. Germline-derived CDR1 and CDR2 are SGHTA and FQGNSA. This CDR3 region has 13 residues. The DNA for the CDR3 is TGTGCCAGCAGCTTAGAGACAGGGGCTCGCTACACCTTC. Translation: CASSLETGARYTF. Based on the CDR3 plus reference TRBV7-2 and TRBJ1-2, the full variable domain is GAGVSQSPSNKVTEKGKDVELRCDPISGHTALYWYRQSLGQGLEFLIYFQGNSAPDKSGLPSDRFSAERTGGSVSTLTIQRTQQEDSAVYLCASSLETGARYTFGSGTRLTVV.

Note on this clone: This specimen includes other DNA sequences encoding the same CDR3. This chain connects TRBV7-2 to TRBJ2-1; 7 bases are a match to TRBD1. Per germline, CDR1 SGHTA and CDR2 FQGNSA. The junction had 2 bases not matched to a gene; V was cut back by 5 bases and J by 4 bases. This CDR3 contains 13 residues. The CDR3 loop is CASSRDSYNEQFF. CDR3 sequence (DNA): TGTGCCAGCAGCCGGGACAGTTACAATGAGCAGTTCTTC.

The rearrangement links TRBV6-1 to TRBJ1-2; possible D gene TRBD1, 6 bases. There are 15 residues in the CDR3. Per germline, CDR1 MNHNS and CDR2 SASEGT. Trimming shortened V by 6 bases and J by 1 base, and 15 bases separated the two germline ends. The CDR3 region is CASSRAGAFNYGYTF. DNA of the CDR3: TGTGCCAGCAGCCGAGCGGGGGCTTTTAACTATGGCTACACCTTC.

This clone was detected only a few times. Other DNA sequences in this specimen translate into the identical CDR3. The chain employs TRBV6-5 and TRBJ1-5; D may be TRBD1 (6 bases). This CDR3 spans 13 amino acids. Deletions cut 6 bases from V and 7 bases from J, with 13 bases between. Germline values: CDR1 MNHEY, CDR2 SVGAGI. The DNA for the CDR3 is TGTGCCAGCAGGGCAACAGGGTACCAGCCCCAGCATTTT. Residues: CASRATGYQPQHF.

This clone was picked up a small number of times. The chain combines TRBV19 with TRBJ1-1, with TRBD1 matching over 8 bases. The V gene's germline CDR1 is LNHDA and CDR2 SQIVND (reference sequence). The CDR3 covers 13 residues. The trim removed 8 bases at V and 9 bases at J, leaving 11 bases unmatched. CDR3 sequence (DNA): TGTGCCAGTGAATCGCAGGGGGCGCGAAAAGCTTTCTTT. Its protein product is CASESQGARKAFF.

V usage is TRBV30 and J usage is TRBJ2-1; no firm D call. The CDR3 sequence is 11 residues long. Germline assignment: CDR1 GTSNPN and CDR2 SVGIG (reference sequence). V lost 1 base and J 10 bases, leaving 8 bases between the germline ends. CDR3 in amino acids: CAWSDALEQFF. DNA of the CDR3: TGTGCCTGGAGTGACGCTTTGGAGCAGTTCTTC.

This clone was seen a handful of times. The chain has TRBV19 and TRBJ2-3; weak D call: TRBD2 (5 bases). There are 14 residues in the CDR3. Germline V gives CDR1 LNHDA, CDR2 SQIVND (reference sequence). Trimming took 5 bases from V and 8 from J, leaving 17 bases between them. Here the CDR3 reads CASSPSTGGATQYF. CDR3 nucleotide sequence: TGTGCCAGTAGTCCCTCTACCGGAGGTGCTACGCAGTATTTT.

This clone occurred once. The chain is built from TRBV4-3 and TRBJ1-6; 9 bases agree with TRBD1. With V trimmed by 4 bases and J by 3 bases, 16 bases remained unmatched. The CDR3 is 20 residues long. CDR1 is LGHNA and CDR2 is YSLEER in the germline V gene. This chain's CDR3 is CASSPKVGTGLSYYNSPLHF. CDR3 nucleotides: TGCGCCAGCAGCCCGAAAGTCGGGACAGGGCTCTCATACTATAATTCACCCCTCCACTTT.

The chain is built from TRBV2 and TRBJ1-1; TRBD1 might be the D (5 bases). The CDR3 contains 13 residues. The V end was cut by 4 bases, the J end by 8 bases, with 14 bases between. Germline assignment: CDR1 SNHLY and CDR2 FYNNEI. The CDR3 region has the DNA TGTGCCAGCAGTGGACCCGCAGGGAGGGAAGCTTTCTTT. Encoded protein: CASSGPAGREAFF.

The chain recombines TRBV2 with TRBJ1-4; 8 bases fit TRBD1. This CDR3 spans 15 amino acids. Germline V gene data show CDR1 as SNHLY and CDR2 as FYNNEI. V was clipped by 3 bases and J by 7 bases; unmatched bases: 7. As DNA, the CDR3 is TGTGCCAGCAGTGATTCATACAGGGGGAGTGAAAAACTGTTTTTT. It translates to CASSDSYRGSEKLFF.

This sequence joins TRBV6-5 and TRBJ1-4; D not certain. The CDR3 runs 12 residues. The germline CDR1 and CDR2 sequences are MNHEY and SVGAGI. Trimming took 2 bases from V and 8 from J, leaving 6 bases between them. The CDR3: CASSYGEEKLFF. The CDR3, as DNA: TGTGCCAGCAGTTACGGCGAGGAAAAACTGTTTTTT.

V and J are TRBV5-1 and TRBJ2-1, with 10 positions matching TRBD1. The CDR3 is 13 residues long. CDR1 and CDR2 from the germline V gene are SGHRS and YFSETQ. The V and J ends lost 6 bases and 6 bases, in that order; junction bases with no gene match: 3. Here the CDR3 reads CASTWTGGNEQFF. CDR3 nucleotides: TGCGCCAGCACATGGACAGGGGGCAATGAGCAGTTCTTC.

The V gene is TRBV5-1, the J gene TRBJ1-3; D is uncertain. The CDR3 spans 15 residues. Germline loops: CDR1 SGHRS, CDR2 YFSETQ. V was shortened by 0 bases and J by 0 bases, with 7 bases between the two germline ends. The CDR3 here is CASSLGHLSGNTIYF. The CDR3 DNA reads TGCGCCAGCAGCTTGGGACACCTCTCTGGAAACACCATATATTTT.

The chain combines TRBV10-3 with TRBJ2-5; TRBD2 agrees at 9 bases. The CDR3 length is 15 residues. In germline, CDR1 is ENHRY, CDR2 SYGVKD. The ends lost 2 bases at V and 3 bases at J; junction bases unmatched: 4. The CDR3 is CAISEGGLAKETQYF. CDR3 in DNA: TGTGCCATCAGTGAGGGAGGACTAGCGAAAGAGACCCAGTACTTC.

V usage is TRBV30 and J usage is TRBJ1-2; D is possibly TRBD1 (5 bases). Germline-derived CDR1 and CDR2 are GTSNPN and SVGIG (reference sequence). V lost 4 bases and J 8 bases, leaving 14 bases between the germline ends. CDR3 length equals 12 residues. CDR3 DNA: TGTGCCTGGATTCAGGGATTGGGGGGCTACACCTTC. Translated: CAWIQGLGGYTF.

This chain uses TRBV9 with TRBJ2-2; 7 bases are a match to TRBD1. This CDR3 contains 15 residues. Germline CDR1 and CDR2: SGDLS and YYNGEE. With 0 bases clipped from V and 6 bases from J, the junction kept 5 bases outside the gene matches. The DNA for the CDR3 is TGTGCCAGCAGCGTAGAGGGGGCGAGAGCCGGGGAGCTGTTTTTT. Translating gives CASSVEGARAGELFF.

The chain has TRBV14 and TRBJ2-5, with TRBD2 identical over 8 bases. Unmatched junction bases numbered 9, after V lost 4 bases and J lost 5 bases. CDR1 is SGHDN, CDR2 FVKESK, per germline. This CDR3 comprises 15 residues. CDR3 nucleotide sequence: TGTGCCAGCAGCCGGCGACTAGCGATTGGGGAGACCCAGTACTTC. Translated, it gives CASSRRLAIGETQYF.

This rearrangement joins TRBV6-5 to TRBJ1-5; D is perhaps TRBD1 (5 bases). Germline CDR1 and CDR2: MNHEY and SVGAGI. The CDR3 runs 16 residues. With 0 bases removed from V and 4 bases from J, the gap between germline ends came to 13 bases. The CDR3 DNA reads TGTGCCAGCAGTTACTCGGCGGGGGGACCAAATCAGCCCCAGCATTTT. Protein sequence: CASSYSAGGPNQPQHF.

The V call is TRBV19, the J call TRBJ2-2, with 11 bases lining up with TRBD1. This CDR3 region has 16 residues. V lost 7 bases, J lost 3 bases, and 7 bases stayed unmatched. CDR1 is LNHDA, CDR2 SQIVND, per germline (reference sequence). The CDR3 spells CASTASGQGDTGELFF. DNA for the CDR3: TGTGCCAGTACTGCCTCGGGACAGGGGGACACCGGGGAGCTGTTTTTT.

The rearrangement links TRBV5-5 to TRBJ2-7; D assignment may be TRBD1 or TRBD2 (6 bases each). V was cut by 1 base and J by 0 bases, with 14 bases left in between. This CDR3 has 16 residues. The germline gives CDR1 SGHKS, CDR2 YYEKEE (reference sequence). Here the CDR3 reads CASSLSGGTSSYEQYF. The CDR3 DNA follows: TGTGCCAGCAGCTTGAGTGGCGGGACAAGCTCCTACGAGCAGTACTTC.

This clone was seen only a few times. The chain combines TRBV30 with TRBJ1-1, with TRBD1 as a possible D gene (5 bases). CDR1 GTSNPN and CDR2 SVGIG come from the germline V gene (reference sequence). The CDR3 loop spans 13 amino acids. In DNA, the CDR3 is TGTGCTGGGGGGTGGCAGTTTAACACTGAAGCTTTCTTT. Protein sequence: CAGGWQFNTEAFF.

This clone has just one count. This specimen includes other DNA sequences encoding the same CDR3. CDR3 nucleotides: TGTGCCAGTAGTATAGAAGGCAGAAAGAACACTGAAGCTTTCTTT. Amino acids: CASSIEGRKNTEAFF. The chain combines TRBV19 with TRBJ1-1; D remains ambiguous. This CDR3 spans 15 amino acids. V was clipped by 0 bases and J by 1 base, with 9 bases between them. CDR1 and CDR2 from the germline V gene are LNHDA and SQIVND (reference sequence).

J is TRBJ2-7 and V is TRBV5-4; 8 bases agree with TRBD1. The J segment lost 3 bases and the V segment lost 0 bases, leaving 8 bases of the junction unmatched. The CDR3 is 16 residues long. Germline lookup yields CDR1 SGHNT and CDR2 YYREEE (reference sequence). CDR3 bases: TGTGCCAGCAGCTTGGCCGTAGGGACAGGAAACTACGAGCAGTACTTC. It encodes CASSLAVGTGNYEQYF.